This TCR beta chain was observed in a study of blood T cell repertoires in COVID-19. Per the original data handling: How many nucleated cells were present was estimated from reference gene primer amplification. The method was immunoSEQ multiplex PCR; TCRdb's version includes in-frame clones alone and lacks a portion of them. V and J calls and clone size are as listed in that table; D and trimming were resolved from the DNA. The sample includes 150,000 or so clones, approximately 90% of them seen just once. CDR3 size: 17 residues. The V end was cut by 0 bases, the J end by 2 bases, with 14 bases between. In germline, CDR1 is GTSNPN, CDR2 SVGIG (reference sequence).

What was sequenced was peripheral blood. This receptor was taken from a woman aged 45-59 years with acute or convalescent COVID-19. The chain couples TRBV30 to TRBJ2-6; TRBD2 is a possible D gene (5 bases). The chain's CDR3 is CAWSVPRDFTGANVLTF. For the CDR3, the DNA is TGTGCCTGGAGTGTACCGAGGGATTTTACTGGGGCCAACGTCCTGACTTTC.